The source of this T cell receptor beta chain is a study of cytomegalovirus exposure and HLA in healthy donors. Study-wide findings and caveats: Most subjects' HLA-A and HLA-B alleles were reportedly predicted from TCR beta sequences. Versus the roughly 700-donor mean, an Asian-associated ancestry cluster reportedly showed fewer N-insertions in a later analysis. The study flagged roughly 160 TCR beta chains as cytomegalovirus-associated. Reports described diagnosis of cytomegalovirus status by the classifier as highly specific and sensitive.

With 60 Vbeta and 13 Jbeta primers, the PCR was carried out. Only in-frame clones appear in the TCRdb table, and some are missing; sequencing was by immunoSEQ multiplex PCR. The table has 150,000 to 200,000 clones, around 80% seen once. This CDR3 comprises 14 residues. The germline V and J ends were trimmed by 5 bases and 7 bases, with 15 bases remaining between them. Looked up from germline, CDR1 is SGHVS and CDR2 is FNYEAQ. This clone was recorded once. Antigen: not known. Input material: PBMCs. This clonotype was sampled from a man between 35 and 55 years old in good health and CMV-seropositive. The chain has TRBV7-6 and TRBJ1-5, with D hard to call. The CDR3 reads CASSQESERQPQHF. For the CDR3, the DNA is TGTGCCAGCAGCCAAGAATCTGAGCGACAGCCCCAGCATTTT.